Listed below are T cell receptor beta chains from one sample, sequenced in a study of blood T cell repertoires in COVID-19. TCRdb keeps only in-frame clones here, not all; method: immunoSEQ multiplex PCR. Here the sample spans fewer than 200,000 clones, roughly 90% being singletons. The sample consisted of peripheral blood. All receptors come from a woman aged 50 to 60 with acute or convalescent COVID-19. The CDR3 runs from the conserved cysteine through the conserved F or W. Each record gives: CDR3 protein, CDR3 DNA, V gene, clone size, D gene, J gene. The D gene is left open where the match is weak. The listing skips clone size in some rows; elsewhere it reads once, few, many or a size class.

CASSPGWTGELFF,TGTGCCAGCAGCCCGGGTTGGACCGGGGAGCTGTTTTTT,TRBV7-2,.,.,TRBJ2-2
CASSSGLVLTDTQYF,TGTGCCAGCAGTTCCGGACTAGTTCTCACAGATACGCAGTATTTT,TRBV6-6,few,TRBD2,TRBJ2-3
CASSQGPGQGAQNYGYTF,TGCGCCAGCAGCCAAGGCCCGGGACAGGGGGCGCAAAACTATGGCTACACCTTC,TRBV4-1,.,TRBD1,TRBJ1-2
CATSRAWTSGRSFTDTQYF,TGTGCCACCAGCAGAGCTTGGACTAGCGGGAGGTCCTTCACAGATACGCAGTATTTT,TRBV15,.,TRBD2,TRBJ2-3
CASSPIMGGVGNTEAFF,TGTGCCAGCAGCCCCATTATGGGGGGGGTGGGGAACACTGAAGCTTTCTTT,TRBV7-2,.,.,TRBJ1-1
CASSYRGTGDISGANVLTF,TGTGCCAGCAGCTACAGGGGGACAGGGGATATCTCTGGGGCCAACGTCCTGACTTTC,TRBV11-3,.,TRBD1,TRBJ2-6
CASTPVRVEGNPYGYTF,TGTGCCAGTACCCCCGTTAGAGTGGAGGGGAACCCTTATGGCTACACCTTC,TRBV19,.,.,TRBJ1-2
CAWSVRSGGNEPYNEQFF,TGTGCCTGGAGTGTACGTAGCGGGGGAAACGAACCCTACAATGAGCAGTTCTTC,TRBV30,.,TRBD2,TRBJ2-1
CASSDQVPPYGYTF,TGTGCCAGCAGTGACCAGGTCCCCCCTTATGGCTACACCTTC,TRBV5-4,.,.,TRBJ1-2
CASSGGQKGGNQPQHF,TGTGCCAGTAGTGGAGGGCAGAAGGGAGGCAATCAGCCCCAGCATTTT,TRBV19,.,.,TRBJ1-5
CSVRDREFGEQYF,TGCAGCGTCCGGGACAGGGAGTTTGGCGAGCAGTACTTC,TRBV29-1,.,TRBD1,TRBJ2-7
CASSLTGLANYGYTF,TGTGCCAGCAGCCTCACAGGTCTAGCTAACTATGGCTACACCTTC,TRBV5-6,.,.,TRBJ1-2
CASSSRRSGGGYGYTF,TGTGCCAGCAGCTCCCGCCGTTCGGGGGGAGGCTATGGCTACACCTTC,TRBV7-9,once,.,TRBJ1-2
CAWRRLDRGNEQFF,TGTGCCTGGAGACGACTGGACAGGGGCAATGAGCAGTTCTTC,TRBV30,.,TRBD1,TRBJ2-1
CASTPYTHQPQHF,TGTGCCAGCACGCCGTACACCCATCAGCCCCAGCATTTT,TRBV27,.,.,TRBJ1-5
CASKGQGESGAFF,TGTGCCAGCAAGGGACAGGGGGAATCCGGAGCTTTCTTT,TRBV12-3/TRBV12-4,.,TRBD1,TRBJ1-1
CASSLGLSYNEQFF,TGTGCCAGCAGCTTAGGGCTCTCCTACAATGAGCAGTTCTTC,TRBV9,.,.,TRBJ2-1
CSASPTLAYEQYF,TGCAGTGCTAGTCCCACTCTAGCCTACGAGCAGTACTTC,TRBV20-1,.,.,TRBJ2-7
CASSRDNYEQYF,TGTGCCAGCAGCCGGGACAACTACGAGCAGTACTTC,TRBV5-4,.,.,TRBJ2-7
CASSTWGEGVNTEAFF,TGTGCCAGCAGCACCTGGGGGGAAGGGGTGAACACTGAAGCTTTCTTT,TRBV5-6,.,.,TRBJ1-1
CASSVSVQGDYGYTF,TGTGCCAGCTCCGTTTCGGTCCAGGGGGACTATGGCTACACCTTC,TRBV18,few,TRBD1,TRBJ1-2
CASSSESGASTDTQYF,TGCGCCAGCAGCTCCGAAAGCGGGGCTAGCACAGATACGCAGTATTTT,TRBV4-1,.,TRBD2,TRBJ2-3